The 28 T cell receptor beta chains below come from one sample, sequenced in a study of blood T cell repertoires in COVID-19. TCRdb's copy holds only in-frame clones and misses some; the assay was immunoSEQ multiplex PCR. The table lists 190,000 or so clones, roughly 87% of them singletons. Sequencing input: PBMCs or T cells enriched from blood (not recorded which). All receptors come from a man between 18 and 29 years old with acute COVID-19.

This clone has a single count. The chain combines TRBV2 with TRBJ2-7; a possible D gene is TRBD2 (7 bases). This CDR3 is 13 amino acids long. V was cut by 9 bases and J by 4 bases, with 16 bases left in between. The germline CDR1 and CDR2 sequences are SNHLY and FYNNEI. The CDR3 here is CASHQGRGYEQYF. The CDR3 DNA follows: TGTGCCAGTCACCAAGGGAGGGGGTACGAGCAGTACTTC.

The V and J genes are TRBV28 and TRBJ1-2; D is uncertain. The CDR3 extends over 15 amino acids. Trimming cost V 2 bases and J 5 bases, with 15 bases left between them. The germline gives CDR1 MDHEN, CDR2 SYDVKM. The CDR3 DNA sequence: TGTGCCAGCAGTTTAAAAGCGGTGAATTTATATGGCTACACCTTC. Amino acids: CASSLKAVNLYGYTF.

The table lists this clone with a few counts. The chain couples TRBV11-2 to TRBJ2-1; 11 positions match TRBD2. From germline, CDR1 is SGHAT and CDR2 FQNNGV. The CDR3 consists of 17 residues. The junction had 10 bases not matched to a gene; V was cut back by 4 bases and J by 5 bases. DNA for the CDR3: TGTGCCAGCAGCTCACCCCCCGGACTAGCGGGTAACAATGAGCAGTTCTTC. It encodes CASSSPPGLAGNNEQFF.

The genes are TRBV7-9 and TRBJ2-7; tentative D call: TRBD1 (6 bases). Germline values: CDR1 SEHNR, CDR2 FQNEAQ (reference sequence). V lost 3 bases and J lost 4, with 13 bases in between. This CDR3 comprises 14 residues. CDR3 region: CASSLHAQGYEQYF. The DNA for the CDR3 is TGTGCCAGCAGCTTGCATGCCCAGGGGTACGAGCAGTACTTC.

In this sample, this clone turned up a few times. This sequence joins TRBV5-4 and TRBJ2-7, with D tentatively TRBD1 (6 bases). CDR3 length: 12 residues. V was shortened by 2 bases and J by 4 bases, with 7 bases between the two germline ends. The V gene's germline CDR1 is SGHNT and CDR2 YYREEE (reference sequence). DNA for the CDR3: TGTGCCAGCAGCTTCGGACAGTACGAGCAGTACTTC. It is translated as CASSFGQYEQYF.

The chain combines TRBV2 with TRBJ2-7, with TRBD2 matching over 9 bases. The junction had 12 bases not matched to a gene; V was cut back by 6 bases and J by 0 bases. The CDR3 runs 17 residues. Germline assignment: CDR1 SNHLY and CDR2 FYNNEI. CDR3 residues: CASSPLISGRNSYEQYF. CDR3 DNA: TGTGCCAGCAGCCCACTAATTAGCGGGAGAAACTCCTACGAGCAGTACTTC.

The chain is built from TRBV6-5 and TRBJ2-2; possible D gene TRBD2, 5 bases. Between the trimmed V and J ends, which lost 3 bases and 5 bases, there was a span of 13 bases. CDR3 size: 15 residues. Germline assignment: CDR1 MNHEY and CDR2 SVGAGI. In DNA, the CDR3 is TGTGCCAGCAGTTATTCAAGCGGAGAAACCGGGGAGCTGTTTTTT. This codes for CASSYSSGETGELFF.

The chain employs TRBV5-1 and TRBJ2-7; a weak D match, TRBD2 (6 bases). Trimming left V 3 bases short and J 0 bases short, with 10 bases between. This CDR3 has 14 residues. Germline CDR1 and CDR2: SGHRS and YFSETQ. CDR3 in amino acids: CASSSGGSSYEQYF. Here the CDR3 DNA reads TGCGCCAGCAGCTCCGGGGGAAGCTCCTACGAGCAGTACTTC.

The chain is built from TRBV18 and TRBJ2-2, with 9 bases lining up with TRBD2. The germline gives CDR1 KGHSH, CDR2 LQKENI. The CDR3 totals 16 residues. With V trimmed by 3 bases and J by 5 bases, 7 bases remained unmatched. CDR3 sequence (DNA): TGTGCCAGCTCACCTCCGGCGCGGGAGGGTACCGGGGAGCTGTTTTTT. Translated, it gives CASSPPAREGTGELFF.

The rearrangement links TRBV4-1 to TRBJ2-5; D may be TRBD2 (6 bases). This CDR3 is 15 amino acids long. From germline, CDR1 is MGHRA and CDR2 YSYEKL. Trimming removed 2 bases from V and 5 bases from J, with 15 bases in between. The CDR3 protein is CASSQIRLGGETQYF. CDR3 DNA: TGCGCCAGCAGCCAAATTCGTCTAGGAGGGGAGACCCAGTACTTC.

This rearrangement joins TRBV27 to TRBJ2-7; the match to TRBD1 covers 11 bases. Germline trimming cut 5 bases from V and 4 bases from J; bases unmatched to any gene: 4. Germline V lookup: CDR1 MNHEY, CDR2 SMNVEV (reference sequence). The CDR3 contains 14 residues. DNA of the CDR3: TGTGCCAGCAGTGCCGGGACAGGGGGTTACGAGCAGTACTTC. As protein: CASSAGTGGYEQYF.

This clone was found once. This sequence joins TRBV6-2 or TRBV6-3 and TRBJ1-5; D possibly corresponds to TRBD1 (6 bases). The V gene's germline CDR1 is MNHEY and CDR2 SVGEGT. The V end was cut by 6 bases, the J end by 2 bases, with 14 bases between. This CDR3 spans 15 amino acids. In DNA, the CDR3 is TGTGCCAGCAGCAGAGGGGGGGCCCGCAATCAGCCCCAGCATTTT. This codes for CASSRGGARNQPQHF.

This clone was found once. The V call is TRBV7-3, the J call TRBJ2-2; 7 positions agree with TRBD2. Germline V lookup: CDR1 SGHTA, CDR2 FQGTGA. This CDR3 region has 14 residues. Trimming at V came to 6 bases and at J to 2 bases, leaving 3 bases not matched to a gene. The CDR3 loop is CASSSSGNTGELFF. The CDR3 DNA is TGTGCCAGCAGTTCTAGCGGAAACACCGGGGAGCTGTTTTTT. The complete variable domain, with remaining parts taken from reference TRBV7-3 and TRBJ2-2, reads GAGVSQTPSNKVTEKGKYVELRCDPISGHTALYWYRQSLGQGPEFLIYFQGTGAADDSGLPNDRFFAVRPEGSVSTLKIQRTERGDSAVYLCASSSSGNTGELFFGEGSRLTVL.

The chain has TRBV27 and TRBJ1-1, with a weak D call TRBD1 (5 bases). Looked up from germline, CDR1 is MNHEY and CDR2 is SMNVEV (reference sequence). This CDR3 spans 14 amino acids. Trimming stripped 5 bases from V and 1 base from J, with 11 bases between. The CDR3 is CASSTGIANTEAFF. For the CDR3, the DNA is TGTGCCAGCAGTACAGGAATCGCGAACACTGAAGCTTTCTTT.

A single count supports this clone. The chain uses TRBV6-1 and TRBJ2-1, with D perhaps matching TRBD2 (5 bases). Trimming took 3 bases from V and 6 from J, leaving 12 bases between them. CDR1 is MNHNS, CDR2 SASEGT, per germline. The CDR3 has 14 amino acids. The CDR3 region has the DNA TGTGCCAGCAGTGACCGGGAAATCGGCAATGAGCAGTTCTTC. Translated, it gives CASSDREIGNEQFF.

CDR3 nucleotide sequence: TGTGCCAGTACCGTCGGGGGGGGTTTTCCCGAAGCTTTCTTT. Protein: CASTVGGGFPEAFF. This sequence joins TRBV19 and TRBJ1-1, with a tentative D call TRBD1 (5 bases). Trimming took 7 bases from V and 8 from J, leaving 20 bases between them. Looked up from germline, CDR1 is LNHDA and CDR2 is SQIVND (reference sequence). The CDR3 spans 14 residues.

The chain recombines TRBV11-2 with TRBJ2-2; D perhaps matches TRBD1 (5 bases). The CDR3 spans 15 residues. V was cut by 5 bases and J by 1 base, with 11 bases left in between. Germline loops: CDR1 SGHAT, CDR2 FQNNGV. As DNA, the CDR3 is TGTGCCAGCAGCCCTATGGGGCTGAACACCGGGGAGCTGTTTTTT. Translation gives CASSPMGLNTGELFF.

The chain is built from TRBV4-1 and TRBJ2-7, with a tentative D call TRBD1 (6 bases). Germline CDR1 reads MGHRA; CDR2 reads YSYEKL. This CDR3 is built from 17 residues. Between the trimmed V and J ends, which lost 0 bases and 9 bases, there was a span of 24 bases. The DNA of the CDR3 is TGCGCCAGCAGCCAAGATCTCCAGGACAGCCCCAGTCGTGGGCAGTACTTC. Translated, it gives CASSQDLQDSPSRGQYF.

J is TRBJ2-3 and V is TRBV11-1; a weak D match, TRBD1 (6 bases). This CDR3 has 14 amino acids. Germline lookup yields CDR1 SGHAT and CDR2 FQDESV (reference sequence). V lost 5 bases and J 4 bases, leaving 13 bases between the germline ends. The CDR3 nucleotides are TGTGCCAGCAGCCGAATCTGGGGGCCAGATACGCAGTATTTT. Translating it yields CASSRIWGPDTQYF.

The rearrangement links TRBV7-8 to TRBJ2-5, with a weak D call TRBD2 (6 bases). The germline gives CDR1 SGHVS, CDR2 FQNEAQ. This CDR3 region has 14 residues. With 5 bases removed from V and 2 bases from J, the gap between germline ends came to 12 bases. As DNA, the CDR3 is TGTGCCAGCAGCCCCCCCCGGGAGCAAGAGACCCAGTACTTC. Protein: CASSPPREQETQYF.

The rearrangement links TRBV9 to TRBJ2-7; 8 bases map to TRBD2. The germline V gene encodes CDR1 SGDLS and CDR2 YYNGEE. V shed 4 bases and J 1 base; nucleotides not matched to a gene: 7. The CDR3 extends over 15 amino acids. The CDR3 reads CASSRSGSGSYEQYF. The CDR3 nucleotides are TGTGCCAGCAGCCGGAGCGGGAGTGGTTCCTACGAGCAGTACTTC.

The chain has TRBV2 and TRBJ1-4; 9 positions match TRBD1. J gave up 8 bases and V 8 bases, and 6 bases lay outside the gene matches. The CDR3 is 13 residues long. CDR1 is SNHLY and CDR2 is FYNNEI in the germline V gene. CDR3 protein: CASGGTGWEKLFF. CDR3 sequence (DNA): TGTGCCAGCGGGGGGACAGGGTGGGAAAAACTGTTTTTT.

CDR3 in amino acids: CASSQVSGRTSGSGVNEQFF. In DNA form, the CDR3 reads TGCGCCAGCAGCCAAGTGAGTGGGAGGACTAGCGGGAGCGGCGTCAATGAGCAGTTCTTC. This chain connects TRBV4-1 to TRBJ2-1, with 13 bases aligning to TRBD2. Germline V lookup: CDR1 MGHRA, CDR2 YSYEKL. The CDR3 consists of 20 residues. V was pared by 1 base and J by 6 bases, with 15 bases of the junction left unmatched.

The rearrangement uses TRBV11-2 and TRBJ1-1, with TRBD1 identical over 9 bases. The CDR3 has 14 residues. Germline V gene lookup returns CDR1 SGHAT and CDR2 FQNNGV. V dropped 5 bases and J dropped 6; count of bases not matched to a gene: 7. As DNA, the CDR3 is TGTGCCAGCAGCAGTACAGGGGGCTATCCTGAAGCTTTCTTT. The encoded protein is CASSSTGGYPEAFF. The full variable domain, its missing parts supplied by reference TRBV11-2 and TRBJ1-1, is EAGVAQSPRYKIIEKRQSVAFWCNPISGHATLYWYQQILGQGPKLLIQFQNNGVVDDSQLPKDRFSAERLKGVDSTLKIQPAKLEDSAVYLCASSSTGGYPEAFFGQGTRLTVV.

The rearrangement uses TRBV7-9 and TRBJ2-7; TRBD1 is a possible D gene (6 bases). The ends were cut back, 1 base at V and 0 bases at J, with 10 bases in the middle. The CDR3 extends over 15 amino acids. Germline CDR1 reads SEHNR; CDR2 reads FQNEAQ (reference sequence). The CDR3 loop reads CASSLELDSSYEQYF. The CDR3 DNA reads as TGTGCCAGCAGCTTAGAACTGGACAGCTCCTACGAGCAGTACTTC.

The V call is TRBV30, the J call TRBJ1-5; D not certain. The CDR3 is 13 residues long. V dropped 5 bases and J dropped 6 bases, with 14 bases sitting between them. Germline V lookup: CDR1 GTSNPN, CDR2 SVGIG (reference sequence). The CDR3 loop is CAWGSTTGQPQHF. CDR3 nucleotide sequence: TGTGCCTGGGGCTCCACCACCGGTCAGCCCCAGCATTTT. The full variable domain, completed using reference TRBV30 and TRBJ1-5, is SQTIHQWPATLVQPVGSPLSLECTVEGTSNPNLYWYRQAAGRGLQLLFYSVGIGQISSEVPQNLSASRPQDRQFILSSKKLLLSDSGFYLCAWGSTTGQPQHFGDGTRLSIL.

This clone has only a few counts. The chain uses TRBV30 and TRBJ1-4; a weak D match, TRBD1 (5 bases). The germline V gene has CDR1 GTSNPN and CDR2 SVGIG (reference sequence). Deletions cut 3 bases from V and 3 bases from J, with 11 bases between. The CDR3 spans 14 residues. This CDR3 is CAWSRALANEKLFF. The CDR3 nucleotides read TGTGCCTGGAGCAGGGCCCTGGCTAATGAAAAACTGTTTTTT.

Points on this clone: Its ends do not fully match the called genes, so a read error is possible. This sequence joins TRBV28 and TRBJ1-5; 10 bases are shared with TRBD1. The CDR3 consists of 15 residues. CDR1 and CDR2 (germline): MDHEN, SYDVKM. The CDR3 sequence: CASRLSWTGGQPQHF. CDR3 DNA sequence: TGTGCCAGCAGATTATCCTGGACAGGGGGTCAGCCCCAGCATTTT. Using reference TRBV28 and TRBJ1-5 for the parts outside the CDR3, the full variable domain is DVKVTQSSRYLVKRTGEKVFLECVQDMDHENMFWYRQDPGLGLRLIYFSYDVKMKEKGDIPEGYSVSREKKERFSLILESASTNQTSMYLCASRLSWTGGQPQHFGDGTRLSIL.